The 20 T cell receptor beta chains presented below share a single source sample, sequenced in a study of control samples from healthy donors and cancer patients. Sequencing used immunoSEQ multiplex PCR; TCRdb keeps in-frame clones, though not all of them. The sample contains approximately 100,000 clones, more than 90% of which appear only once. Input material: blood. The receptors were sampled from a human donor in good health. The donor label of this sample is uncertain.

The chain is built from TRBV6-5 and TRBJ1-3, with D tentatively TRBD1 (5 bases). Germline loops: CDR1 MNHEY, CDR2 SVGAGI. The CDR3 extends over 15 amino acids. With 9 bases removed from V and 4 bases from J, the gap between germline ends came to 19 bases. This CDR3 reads CASSRADVTGNTIYF. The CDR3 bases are TGTGCCAGTAGCAGGGCAGACGTTACGGGAAACACCATATATTTT.

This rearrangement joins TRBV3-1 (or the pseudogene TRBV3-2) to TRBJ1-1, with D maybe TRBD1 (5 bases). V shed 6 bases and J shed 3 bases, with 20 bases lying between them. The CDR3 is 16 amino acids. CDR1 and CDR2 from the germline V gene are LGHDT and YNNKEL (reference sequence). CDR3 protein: CASRKDSWGSDTEAFF. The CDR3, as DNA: TGTGCCAGCAGAAAAGACAGCTGGGGTAGTGACACTGAAGCTTTCTTT.

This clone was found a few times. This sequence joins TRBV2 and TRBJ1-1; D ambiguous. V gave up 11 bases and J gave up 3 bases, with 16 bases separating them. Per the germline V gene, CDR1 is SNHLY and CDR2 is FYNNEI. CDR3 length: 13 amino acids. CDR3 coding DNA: TGTGCCTCCGACGGAGGTTTGGACACTGAAGCTTTCTTT. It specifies CASDGGLDTEAFF.

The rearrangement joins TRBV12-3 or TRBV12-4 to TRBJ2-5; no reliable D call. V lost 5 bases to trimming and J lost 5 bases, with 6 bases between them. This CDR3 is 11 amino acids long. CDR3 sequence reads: CASSLTETQYF. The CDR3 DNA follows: TGTGCCAGCAGTCTGACGGAGACCCAGTACTTC.

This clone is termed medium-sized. This CDR3 reads CASSDTGTETQYF. CDR3 coding DNA: TGTGCCAGCAGTGATACAGGGACGGAGACCCAGTACTTC. The chain recombines TRBV25-1 with TRBJ2-5; D possibly corresponds to TRBD1 (6 bases). Trimming removed 3 bases from V and 5 bases from J, with 10 bases in between. The CDR3 loop spans 13 amino acids. Germline V gives CDR1 MGHDK, CDR2 SYGVNS.

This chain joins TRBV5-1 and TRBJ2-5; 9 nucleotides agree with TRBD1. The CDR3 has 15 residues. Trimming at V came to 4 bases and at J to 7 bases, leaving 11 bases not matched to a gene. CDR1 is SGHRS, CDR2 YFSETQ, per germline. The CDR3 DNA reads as TGCGCCAGCAGCGTGGGACAGGGTCCACGAGGGACCCAGTACTTC. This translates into CASSVGQGPRGTQYF.

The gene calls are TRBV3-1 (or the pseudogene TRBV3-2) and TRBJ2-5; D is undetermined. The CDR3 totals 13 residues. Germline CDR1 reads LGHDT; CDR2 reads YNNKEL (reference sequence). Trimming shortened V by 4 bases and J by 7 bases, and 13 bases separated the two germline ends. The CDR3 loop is CASSRTTAGTQYF. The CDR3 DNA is TGTGCCAGCAGCCGGACCACCGCAGGGACCCAGTACTTC.

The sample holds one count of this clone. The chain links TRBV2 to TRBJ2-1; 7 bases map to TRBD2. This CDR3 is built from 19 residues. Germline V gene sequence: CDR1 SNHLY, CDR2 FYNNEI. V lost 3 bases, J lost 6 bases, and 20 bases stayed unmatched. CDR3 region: CASSDIRWAAGEMGNEQFF. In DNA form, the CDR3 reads TGTGCCAGCAGTGACATACGGTGGGCGGCGGGGGAGATGGGCAATGAGCAGTTCTTC. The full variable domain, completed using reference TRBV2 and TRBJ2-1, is EPEVTQTPSHQVTQMGQEVILRCVPISNHLYFYWYRQILGQKVEFLVSFYNNEISEKSEIFDDQFSVERPDGSNFTLKIRSTKLEDSAMYFCASSDIRWAAGEMGNEQFFGPGTRLTVL.

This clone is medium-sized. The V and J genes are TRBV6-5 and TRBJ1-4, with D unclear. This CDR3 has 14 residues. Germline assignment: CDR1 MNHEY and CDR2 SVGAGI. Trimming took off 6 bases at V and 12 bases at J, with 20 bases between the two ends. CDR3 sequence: CASSPGRGIVQLFF. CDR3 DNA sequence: TGTGCCAGCAGCCCCGGGAGAGGGATCGTGCAACTGTTTTTT.

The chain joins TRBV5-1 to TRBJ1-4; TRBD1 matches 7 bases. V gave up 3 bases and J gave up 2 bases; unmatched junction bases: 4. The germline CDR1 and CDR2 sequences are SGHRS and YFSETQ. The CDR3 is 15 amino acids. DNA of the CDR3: TGCGCCAGCAGCTCCGAGGGGGCGACTAATGAAAAACTGTTTTTT. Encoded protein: CASSSEGATNEKLFF.

This chain's CDR3 is CASSPGTGGTEKLFF. The CDR3 DNA reads TGTGCCAGCTCACCAGGGACAGGGGGCACTGAAAAACTGTTTTTT. The V gene is TRBV18, the J gene TRBJ1-4; TRBD1 matches at 12 bases. This CDR3 has 15 residues. Germline CDR1 reads KGHSH; CDR2 reads LQKENI. The junction had 2 bases not matched to a gene; V was cut back by 2 bases and J by 7 bases.

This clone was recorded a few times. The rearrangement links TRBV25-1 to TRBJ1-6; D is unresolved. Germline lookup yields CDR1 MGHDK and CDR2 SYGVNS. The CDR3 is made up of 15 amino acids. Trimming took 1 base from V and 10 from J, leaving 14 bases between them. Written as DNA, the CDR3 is TGTGCCAGCAGTGAATTCGGAGGAACGGGATCACCCCTCCACTTT. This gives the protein CASSEFGGTGSPLHF. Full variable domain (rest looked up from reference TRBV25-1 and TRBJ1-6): EADIYQTPRYLVIGTGKKITLECSQTMGHDKMYWYQQDPGMELHLIHYSYGVNSTEKGDLSSESTVSRIRTEHFPLTLESARPSHTSQYLCASSEFGGTGSPLHFGNGTRLTVT.

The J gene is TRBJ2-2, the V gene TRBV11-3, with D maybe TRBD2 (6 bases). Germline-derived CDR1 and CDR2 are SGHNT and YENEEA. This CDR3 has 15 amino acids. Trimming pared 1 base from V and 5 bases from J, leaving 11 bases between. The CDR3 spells CASSLVGGLTGELFF. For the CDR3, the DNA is TGTGCCAGCAGCTTAGTGGGGGGACTTACCGGGGAGCTGTTTTTT.

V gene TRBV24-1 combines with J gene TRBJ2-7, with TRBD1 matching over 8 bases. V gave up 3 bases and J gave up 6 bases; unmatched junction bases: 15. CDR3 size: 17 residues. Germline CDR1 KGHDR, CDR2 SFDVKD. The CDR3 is CATSDAARTGKVSEQYF. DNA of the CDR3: TGTGCCACCAGTGATGCTGCCCGGACAGGGAAAGTGAGCGAGCAGTACTTC.

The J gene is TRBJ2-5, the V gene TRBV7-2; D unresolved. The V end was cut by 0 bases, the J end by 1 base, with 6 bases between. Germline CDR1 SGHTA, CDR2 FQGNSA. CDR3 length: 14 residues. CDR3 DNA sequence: TGTGCCAGCAGCTTAGCCGGAATCCAAGAGACCCAGTACTTC. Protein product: CASSLAGIQETQYF.

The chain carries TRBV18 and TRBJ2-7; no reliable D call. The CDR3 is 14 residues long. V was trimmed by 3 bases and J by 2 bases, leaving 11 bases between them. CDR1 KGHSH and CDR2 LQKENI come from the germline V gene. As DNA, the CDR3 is TGTGCCAGCTCACCGTCGCAGGCGACCTACGAGCAGTACGTC. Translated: CASSPSQATYEQYV.

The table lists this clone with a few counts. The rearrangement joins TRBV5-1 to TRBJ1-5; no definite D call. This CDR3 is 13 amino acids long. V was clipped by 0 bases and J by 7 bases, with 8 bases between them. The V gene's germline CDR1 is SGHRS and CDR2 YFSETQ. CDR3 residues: CASSLEGVQPQHF. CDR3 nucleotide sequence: TGCGCCAGCAGCTTGGAAGGAGTACAGCCCCAGCATTTT.

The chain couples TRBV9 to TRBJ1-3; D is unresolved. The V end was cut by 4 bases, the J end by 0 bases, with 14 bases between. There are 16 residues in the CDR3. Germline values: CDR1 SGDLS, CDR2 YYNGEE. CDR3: CASSIGGKSSGNTIYF. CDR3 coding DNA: TGTGCCAGCAGCATAGGAGGGAAGAGCTCTGGAAACACCATATATTTT.

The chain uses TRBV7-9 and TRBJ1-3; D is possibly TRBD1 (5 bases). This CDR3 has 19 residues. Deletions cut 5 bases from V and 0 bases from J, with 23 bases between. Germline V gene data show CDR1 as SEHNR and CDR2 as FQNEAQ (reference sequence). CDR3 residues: CASSPAGYGGESSGNTIYF. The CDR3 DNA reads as TGTGCCAGCAGCCCCGCTGGTTACGGGGGGGAAAGCTCTGGAAACACCATATATTTT.

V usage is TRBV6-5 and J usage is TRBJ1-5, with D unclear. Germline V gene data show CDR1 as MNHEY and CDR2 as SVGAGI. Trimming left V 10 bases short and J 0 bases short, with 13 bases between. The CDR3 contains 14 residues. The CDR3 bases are TGTGCCACTACACAAGAGTATAGCAATCAGCCCCAGCATTTT. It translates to CATTQEYSNQPQHF.